The rows below give T cell receptor beta chains drawn from one sample of a study of blood T cell repertoires in COVID-19. Method: immunoSEQ multiplex PCR; TCRdb's copy keeps in-frame clones and lacks some. Altogether nearly 200,000 clones are present, about 86% being singletons, with the ten largest covering approximately 7.6%. Sample: PBMCs or T cells enriched from blood (not recorded which). Receptor source: a man aged 40-55 years who had recovered from COVID-19. The CDR3 runs from the conserved cysteine through the conserved F or W. The order of the fields is V gene, J gene, CDR3 protein.

>TRBV3-1/TRBV3-2|TRBJ2-1
CASSQSGDNEQFF
>TRBV5-8|TRBJ2-2
CASSRQGPNTGELFF
>TRBV19|TRBJ1-1
CASSINRGRTEAFF
>TRBV15|TRBJ2-7
CATSPDRDRGSYEQYF
>TRBV5-1|TRBJ1-2
CASSLDVEGYTF
>TRBV2|TRBJ2-2
CASRGLAGVTGELFF
>TRBV3-1/TRBV3-2|TRBJ1-1
CASSQGGDRGQGPFF
>TRBV7-2|TRBJ2-3
CASSFTAPPDTQYF
>TRBV6-2/TRBV6-3|TRBJ1-2
CASSYSDRVGGYTF
>TRBV18|TRBJ2-7
CASSPPDRSYEQYF
>TRBV7-2|TRBJ2-6
CASSSSPGANVLTF
>TRBV5-8|TRBJ2-7
CASRSYWCRGCEQYF
>TRBV19|TRBJ1-3
CASTPGYSGNTIYF
>TRBV4-2|TRBJ2-1
CASSQDRANNEQFF
>TRBV7-2|TRBJ2-5
CASSLFVSGGETQYF
>TRBV20-1|TRBJ2-7
CSASKKSYEQYF